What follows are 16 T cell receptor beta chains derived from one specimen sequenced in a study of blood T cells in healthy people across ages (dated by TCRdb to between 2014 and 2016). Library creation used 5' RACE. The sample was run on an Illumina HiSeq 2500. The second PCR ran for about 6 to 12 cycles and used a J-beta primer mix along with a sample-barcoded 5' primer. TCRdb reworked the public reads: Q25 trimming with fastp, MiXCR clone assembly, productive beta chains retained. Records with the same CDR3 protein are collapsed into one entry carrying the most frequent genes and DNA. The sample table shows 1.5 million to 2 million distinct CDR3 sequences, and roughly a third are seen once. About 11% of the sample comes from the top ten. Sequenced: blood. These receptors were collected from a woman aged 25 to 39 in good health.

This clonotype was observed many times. Written as DNA, the CDR3 is TGTGCCAGCAGCCCCGGGACTCCCAATGAGCAGTTCTTC. Its protein is CASSPGTPNEQFF. The V gene is TRBV6-1, the J gene TRBJ2-1; the D gene is possibly TRBD2 (6 bases). Trimming stripped 6 bases from V and 6 bases from J, with 12 bases between. Germline lookup yields CDR1 MNHNS and CDR2 SASEGT. The CDR3 has 13 amino acids.

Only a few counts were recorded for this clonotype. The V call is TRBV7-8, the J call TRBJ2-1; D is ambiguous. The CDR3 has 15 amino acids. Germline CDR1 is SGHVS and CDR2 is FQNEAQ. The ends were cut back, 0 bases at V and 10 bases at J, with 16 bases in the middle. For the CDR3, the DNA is TGTGCCAGCAGCTTAGCGCCCCGCGGAGCGACCGAGCAGTTCTTC. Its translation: CASSLAPRGATEQFF.

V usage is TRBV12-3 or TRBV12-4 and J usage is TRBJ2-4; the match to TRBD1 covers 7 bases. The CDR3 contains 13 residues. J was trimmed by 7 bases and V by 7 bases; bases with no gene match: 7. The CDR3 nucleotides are TGTGCCAGCACTGCGCCGGGACAGAACATTCAGTACTTC. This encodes CASTAPGQNIQYF.

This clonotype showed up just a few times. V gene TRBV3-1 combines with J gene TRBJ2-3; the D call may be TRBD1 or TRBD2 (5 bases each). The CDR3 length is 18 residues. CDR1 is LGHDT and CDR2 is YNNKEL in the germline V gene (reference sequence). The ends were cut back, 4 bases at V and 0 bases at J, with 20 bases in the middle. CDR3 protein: CASSLTLTGTPSTDTQYF. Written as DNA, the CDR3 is TGTGCCAGCAGCCTGACTCTGACCGGGACGCCTAGCACAGATACGCAGTATTTT.

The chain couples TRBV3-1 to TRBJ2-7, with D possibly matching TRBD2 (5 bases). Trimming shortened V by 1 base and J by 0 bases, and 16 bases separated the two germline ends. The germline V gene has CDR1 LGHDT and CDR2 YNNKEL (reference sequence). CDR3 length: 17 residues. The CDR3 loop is CASSQVASERSSYEQYF. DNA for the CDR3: TGTGCCAGCAGCCAAGTAGCGTCGGAGAGGAGCTCCTACGAGCAGTACTTC.

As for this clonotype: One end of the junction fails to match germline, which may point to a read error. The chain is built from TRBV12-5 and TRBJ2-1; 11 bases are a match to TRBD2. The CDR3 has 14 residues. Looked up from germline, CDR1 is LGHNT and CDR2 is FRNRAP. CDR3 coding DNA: TGTGCTGGTGGCGATAGCGGGAGGGGGAATGAGCAGTTCTTC. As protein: CAGGDSGRGNEQFF.

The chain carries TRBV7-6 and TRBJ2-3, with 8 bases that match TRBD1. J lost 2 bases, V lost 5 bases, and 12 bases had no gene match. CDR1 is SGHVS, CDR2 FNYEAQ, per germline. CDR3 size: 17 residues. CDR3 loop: CASSPTWGQAFTDTQYF. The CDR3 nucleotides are TGTGCCAGCAGCCCCACGTGGGGACAGGCCTTCACAGATACGCAGTATTTT.

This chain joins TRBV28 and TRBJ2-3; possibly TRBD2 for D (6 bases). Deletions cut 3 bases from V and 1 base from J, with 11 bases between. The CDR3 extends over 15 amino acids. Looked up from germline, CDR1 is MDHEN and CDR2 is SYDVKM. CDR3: CASSFESSGTDTQYF. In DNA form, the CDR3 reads TGTGCCAGCAGTTTTGAGTCTAGCGGCACAGATACGCAGTATTTT.

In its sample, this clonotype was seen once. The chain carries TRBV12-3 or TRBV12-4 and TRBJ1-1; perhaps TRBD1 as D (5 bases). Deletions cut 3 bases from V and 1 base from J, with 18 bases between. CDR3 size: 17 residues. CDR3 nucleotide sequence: TGTGCCAGCAGTTTTCGGCGGGGCACAACGTCGAACACTGAAGCTTTCTTT. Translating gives CASSFRRGTTSNTEAFF.

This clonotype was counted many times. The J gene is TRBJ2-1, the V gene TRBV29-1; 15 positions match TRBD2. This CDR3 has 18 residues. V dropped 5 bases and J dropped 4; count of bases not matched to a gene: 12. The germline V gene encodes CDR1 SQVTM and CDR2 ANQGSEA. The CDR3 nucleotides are TGCAGCGTTATGGGGCGGGGACTAGCGGGAGGATCATACAATGAGCAGTTCTTC. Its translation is CSVMGRGLAGGSYNEQFF.

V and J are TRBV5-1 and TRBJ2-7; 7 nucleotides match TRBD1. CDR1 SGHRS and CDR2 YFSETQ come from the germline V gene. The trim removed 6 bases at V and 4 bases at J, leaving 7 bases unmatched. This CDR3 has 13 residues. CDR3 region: CASTTGAKYEQYF. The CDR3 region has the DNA TGCGCCAGCACCACAGGGGCGAAGTACGAGCAGTACTTC. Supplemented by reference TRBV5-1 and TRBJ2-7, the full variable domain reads KAGVTQTPRYLIKTRGQQVTLSCSPISGHRSVSWYQQTPGQGLQFLFEYFSETQRNKGNFPGRFSGRQFSNSRSEMNVSTLELGDSALYLCASTTGAKYEQYFGPGTRLTVT.

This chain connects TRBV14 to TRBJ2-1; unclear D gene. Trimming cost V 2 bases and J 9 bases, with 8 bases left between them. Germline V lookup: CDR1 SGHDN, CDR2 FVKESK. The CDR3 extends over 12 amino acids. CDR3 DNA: TGTGCCAGCAGCCAACTAGTTAGTGAGCAGTTCTTC. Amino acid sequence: CASSQLVSEQFF. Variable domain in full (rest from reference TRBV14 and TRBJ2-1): EAGVTQFPSHSVIEKGQTVTLRCDPISGHDNLYWYRRVMGKEIKFLLHFVKESKQDESGMPNNRFLAERTGGTYSTLKVQPAELEDSGVYFCASSQLVSEQFFGPGTRLTVL.

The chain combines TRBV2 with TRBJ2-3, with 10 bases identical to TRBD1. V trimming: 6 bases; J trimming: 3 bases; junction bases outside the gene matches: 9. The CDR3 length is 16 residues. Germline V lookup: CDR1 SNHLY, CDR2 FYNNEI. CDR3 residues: CASRRSGTGDTDTQYF. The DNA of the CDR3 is TGTGCCAGCAGGAGATCCGGGACAGGGGATACAGATACGCAGTATTTT.

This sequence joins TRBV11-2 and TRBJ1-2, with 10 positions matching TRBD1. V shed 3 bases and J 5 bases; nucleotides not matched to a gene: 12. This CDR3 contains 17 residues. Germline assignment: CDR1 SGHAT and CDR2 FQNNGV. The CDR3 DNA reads TGTGCCAGCAGCTTTTCCGGGACAGGGGTTAGGTATTATGGCTACACCTTC. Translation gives CASSFSGTGVRYYGYTF.

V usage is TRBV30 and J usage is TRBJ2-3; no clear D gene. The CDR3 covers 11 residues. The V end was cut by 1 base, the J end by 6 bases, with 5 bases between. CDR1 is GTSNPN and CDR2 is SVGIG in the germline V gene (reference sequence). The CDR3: CAWSAEDTQYF. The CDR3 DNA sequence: TGTGCCTGGAGTGCGGAGGATACGCAGTATTTT.

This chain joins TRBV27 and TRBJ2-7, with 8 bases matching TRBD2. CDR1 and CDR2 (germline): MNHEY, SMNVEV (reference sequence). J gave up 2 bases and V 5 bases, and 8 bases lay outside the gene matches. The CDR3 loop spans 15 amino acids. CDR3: CASSNPRGGAYEQYF. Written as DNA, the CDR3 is TGTGCCAGCAGTAACCCCCGGGGGGGAGCCTACGAGCAGTACTTC.